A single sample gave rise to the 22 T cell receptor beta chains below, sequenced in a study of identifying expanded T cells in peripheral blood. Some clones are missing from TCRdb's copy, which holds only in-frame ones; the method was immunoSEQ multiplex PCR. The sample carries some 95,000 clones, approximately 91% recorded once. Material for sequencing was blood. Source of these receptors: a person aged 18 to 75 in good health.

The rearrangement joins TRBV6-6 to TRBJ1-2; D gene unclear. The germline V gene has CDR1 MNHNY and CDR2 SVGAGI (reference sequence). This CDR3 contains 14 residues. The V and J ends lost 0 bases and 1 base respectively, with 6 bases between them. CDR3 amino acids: CASSYSEVNYGYTF. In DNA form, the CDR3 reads TGTGCCAGCAGTTACTCGGAGGTTAACTATGGCTACACCTTC.

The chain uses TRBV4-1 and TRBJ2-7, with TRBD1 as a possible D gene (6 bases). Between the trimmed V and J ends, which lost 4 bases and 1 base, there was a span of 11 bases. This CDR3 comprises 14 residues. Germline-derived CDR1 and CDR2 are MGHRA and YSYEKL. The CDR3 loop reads CASSPLGQSYEQYF. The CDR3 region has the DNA TGCGCCAGCAGCCCCCTAGGACAGTCCTACGAGCAGTACTTC.

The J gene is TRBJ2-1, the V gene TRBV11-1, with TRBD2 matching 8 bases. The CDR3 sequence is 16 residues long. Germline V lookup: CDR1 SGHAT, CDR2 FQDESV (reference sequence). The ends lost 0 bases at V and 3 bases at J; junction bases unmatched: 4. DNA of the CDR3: TGTGCCAGCAGCTTAGCAGCGGGAGCTATCTACAATGAGCAGTTCTTC. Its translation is CASSLAAGAIYNEQFF.

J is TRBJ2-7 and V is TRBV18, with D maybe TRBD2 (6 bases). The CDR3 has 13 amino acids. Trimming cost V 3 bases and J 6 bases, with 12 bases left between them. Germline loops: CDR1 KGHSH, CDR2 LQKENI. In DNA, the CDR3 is TGTGCCAGCTCACCTCGGGAGTATTCCGAGCAGTACTTC. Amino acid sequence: CASSPREYSEQYF.

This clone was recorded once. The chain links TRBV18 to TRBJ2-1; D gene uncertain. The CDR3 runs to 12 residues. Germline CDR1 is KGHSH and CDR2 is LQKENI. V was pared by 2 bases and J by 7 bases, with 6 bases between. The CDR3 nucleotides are TGTGCCAGCTCACCAGGGAAGAATGAGCAGTTCTTC. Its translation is CASSPGKNEQFF.

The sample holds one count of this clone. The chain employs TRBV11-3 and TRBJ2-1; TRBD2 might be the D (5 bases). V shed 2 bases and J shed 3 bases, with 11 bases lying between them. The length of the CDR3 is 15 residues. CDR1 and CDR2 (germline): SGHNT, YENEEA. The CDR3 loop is CASSLWGVSYNEQFF. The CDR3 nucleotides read TGTGCCAGCAGCTTATGGGGAGTTAGCTACAATGAGCAGTTCTTC.

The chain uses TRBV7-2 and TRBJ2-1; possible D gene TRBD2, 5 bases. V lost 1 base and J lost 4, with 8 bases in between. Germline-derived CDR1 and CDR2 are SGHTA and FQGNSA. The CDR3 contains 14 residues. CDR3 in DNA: TGTGCCAGCAGCTTAGGGACGGGATACAATGAGCAGTTCTTC. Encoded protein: CASSLGTGYNEQFF. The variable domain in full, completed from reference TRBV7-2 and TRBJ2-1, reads GAGVSQSPSNKVTEKGKDVELRCDPISGHTALYWYRQSLGQGLEFLIYFQGNSAPDKSGLPSDRFSAERTGGSVSTLTIQRTQQEDSAVYLCASSLGTGYNEQFFGPGTRLTVL.

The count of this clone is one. The CDR3 sequence is CASSLGHGSNYGYTF. The DNA for the CDR3 is TGCGCCAGCAGCTTGGGGCACGGTTCTAACTATGGCTACACCTTC. The chain has TRBV5-1 and TRBJ1-2, with D unclear. CDR3 length: 15 amino acids. The germline gives CDR1 SGHRS, CDR2 YFSETQ. Trimming pared 0 bases from V and 0 bases from J, leaving 9 bases between.

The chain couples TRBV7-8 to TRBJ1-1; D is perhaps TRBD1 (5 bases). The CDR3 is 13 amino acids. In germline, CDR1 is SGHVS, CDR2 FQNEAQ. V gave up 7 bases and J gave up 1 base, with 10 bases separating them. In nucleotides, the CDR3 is TGTGCCAGCACCCTGGGACCGAACACTGAAGCTTTCTTT. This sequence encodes CASTLGPNTEAFF.

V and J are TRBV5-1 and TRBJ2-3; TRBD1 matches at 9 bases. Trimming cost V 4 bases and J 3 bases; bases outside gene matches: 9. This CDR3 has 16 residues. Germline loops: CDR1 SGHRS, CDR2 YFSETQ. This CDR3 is CASSIRQGGLTDTQYF. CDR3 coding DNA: TGCGCCAGCAGCATTAGACAGGGGGGTCTGACAGATACGCAGTATTTT.

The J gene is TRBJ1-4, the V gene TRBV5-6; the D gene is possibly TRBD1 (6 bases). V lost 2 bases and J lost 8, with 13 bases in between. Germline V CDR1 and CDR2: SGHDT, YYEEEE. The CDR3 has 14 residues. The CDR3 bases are TGTGCCAGCAGCTTCAAATCAGGGGCCGAAAAACTGTTTTTT. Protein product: CASSFKSGAEKLFF.

In DNA, the CDR3 is TGTGCCAGCAGTACCCAAGGTAGGGAGCAGTTCTTC. It is translated as CASSTQGREQFF. V is TRBV27 and J is TRBJ2-1; D unresolved. Germline lookup yields CDR1 MNHEY and CDR2 SMNVEV (reference sequence). The CDR3 consists of 12 residues. Trimming cost V 5 bases and J 10 bases, with 12 bases left between them.

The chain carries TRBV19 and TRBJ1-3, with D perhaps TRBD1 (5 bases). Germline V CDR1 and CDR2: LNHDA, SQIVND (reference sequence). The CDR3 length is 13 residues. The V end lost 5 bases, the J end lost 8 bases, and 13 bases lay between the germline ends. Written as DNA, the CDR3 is TGTGCCAGTAGTGCGGCAGGGTGGGACACCATATATTTT. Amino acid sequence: CASSAAGWDTIYF.

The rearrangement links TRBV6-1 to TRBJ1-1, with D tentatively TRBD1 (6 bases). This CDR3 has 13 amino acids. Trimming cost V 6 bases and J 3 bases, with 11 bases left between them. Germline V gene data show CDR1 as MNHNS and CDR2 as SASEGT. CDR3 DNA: TGTGCCAGCAGGACTAGGGGGGACACTGAAGCTTTCTTT. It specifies CASRTRGDTEAFF.

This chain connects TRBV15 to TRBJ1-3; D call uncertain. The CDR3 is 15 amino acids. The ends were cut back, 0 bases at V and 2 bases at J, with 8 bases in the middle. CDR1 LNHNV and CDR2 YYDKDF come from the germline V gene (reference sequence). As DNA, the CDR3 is TGTGCCACCAGCAGAGATCAAATACCTGGAAACACCATATATTTT. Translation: CATSRDQIPGNTIYF.

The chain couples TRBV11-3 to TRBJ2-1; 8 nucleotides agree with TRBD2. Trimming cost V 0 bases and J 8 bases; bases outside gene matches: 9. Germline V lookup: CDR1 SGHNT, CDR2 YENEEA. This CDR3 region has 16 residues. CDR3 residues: CASSLDGTSGAHEQFF. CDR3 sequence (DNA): TGTGCCAGCAGCTTAGACGGGACTAGTGGGGCACATGAGCAGTTCTTC.

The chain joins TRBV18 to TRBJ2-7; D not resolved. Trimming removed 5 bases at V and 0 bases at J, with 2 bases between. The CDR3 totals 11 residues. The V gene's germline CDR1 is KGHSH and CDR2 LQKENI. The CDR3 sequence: CASSDSYEQYF. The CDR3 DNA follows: TGTGCCAGCTCAGACTCCTACGAGCAGTACTTC. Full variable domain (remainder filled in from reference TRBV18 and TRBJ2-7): NAGVMQNPRHLVRRRGQEARLRCSPMKGHSHVYWYRQLPEEGLKFMVYLQKENIIDESGMPKERFSAEFPKEGPSILRIQQVVRGDSAAYFCASSDSYEQYFGPGTRLTVT.

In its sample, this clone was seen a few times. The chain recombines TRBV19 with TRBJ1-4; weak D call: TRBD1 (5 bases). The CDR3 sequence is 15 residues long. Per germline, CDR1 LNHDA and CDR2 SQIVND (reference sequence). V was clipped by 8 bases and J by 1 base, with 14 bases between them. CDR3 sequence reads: CASWDPRGTNEKLFF. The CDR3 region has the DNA TGTGCCAGTTGGGACCCCCGAGGAACTAATGAAAAACTGTTTTTT.

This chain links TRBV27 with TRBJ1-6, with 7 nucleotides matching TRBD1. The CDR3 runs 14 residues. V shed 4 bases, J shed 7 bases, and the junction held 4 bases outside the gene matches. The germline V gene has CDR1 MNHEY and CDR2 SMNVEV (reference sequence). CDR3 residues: CASSWETGNSPLHF. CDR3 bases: TGTGCCAGCAGTTGGGAGACAGGGAATTCACCCCTCCACTTT.

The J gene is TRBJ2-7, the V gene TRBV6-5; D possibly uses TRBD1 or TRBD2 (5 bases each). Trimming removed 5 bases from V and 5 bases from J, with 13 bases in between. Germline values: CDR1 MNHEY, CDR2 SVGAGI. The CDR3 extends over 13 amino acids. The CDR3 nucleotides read TGTGCCAGCAGTCGGGACGGCCGAAACGAGCAGTACTTC. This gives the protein CASSRDGRNEQYF.

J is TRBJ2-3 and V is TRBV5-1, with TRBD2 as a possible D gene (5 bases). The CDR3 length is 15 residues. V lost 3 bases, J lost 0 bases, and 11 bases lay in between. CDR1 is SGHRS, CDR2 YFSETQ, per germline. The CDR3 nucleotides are TGCGCCAGCAGCTCTTTTTCGGGGAGCACAGATACGCAGTATTTT. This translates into CASSSFSGSTDTQYF.

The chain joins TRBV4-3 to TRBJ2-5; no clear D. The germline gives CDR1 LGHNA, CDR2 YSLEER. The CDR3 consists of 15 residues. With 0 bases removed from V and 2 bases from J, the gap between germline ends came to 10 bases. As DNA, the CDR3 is TGCGCCAGCAGCCAAGACGGTGTGGGACAAGAGACCCAGTACTTC. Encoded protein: CASSQDGVGQETQYF.